What follows are 21 T cell receptor delta chains derived from one specimen sequenced in a study of gamma-delta T cells after stem cell transplantation. TCRdb called clones anew from the RT-PCR reads with CATT. This sample has 2,000 to 2,500 delta-chain clones; around 3.1% occur once, and the top ten carry 20% to 25%. Sequenced: gamma-delta T cells. Receptors originate from a human donor. It is not recorded whose cells these are; they may come from a transplant donor.

To note about this clone: Given a far larger clone just one base away, this is likely a sequencing read error. The sample carries other DNA sequences with the same CDR3. The rearrangement links TRDV2 to TRDJ1, with TRDD3 matching over 7 bases. The CDR3 has 18 amino acids. J gave up 4 bases and V 0 bases, and 16 bases lay outside the gene matches. The germline CDR1 and CDR2 sequences are GEAIGNYY and EKD. The CDR3 here is CACDTVSGGPPLGDKLIF. CDR3 nucleotides: TGTGCCTGTGACACCGTGTCTGGGGGTCCCCCCCTGGGCGATAAACTCATCTTT.

In this sample, this clone is large. Additional DNA sequences in this sample encode the identical CDR3. The chain combines TRDV2 with TRDJ1, with TRDD3 matching 12 bases. This CDR3 contains 18 residues. Germline lookup yields CDR1 GEAIGNYY and CDR2 EKD. With V trimmed by 0 bases and J by 2 bases, 9 bases remained unmatched. Written as DNA, the CDR3 is TGTGCCTGTGACACCGTGAATCTGGGGGATACGCGGACCGATAAACTCATCTTT. It specifies CACDTVNLGDTRTDKLIF.

In this sample, this clone turned up a few times. A far bigger clonotype differs at one base, so this is likely a read error. The V call is TRDV2, the J call TRDJ1, with 12 nucleotides matching TRDD3. CDR3 size: 23 residues. Germline values: CDR1 GEAIGNYY, CDR2 EKD. V lost 3 bases, J lost 0 bases, and 25 bases stayed unmatched. The CDR3 is CACDPIPEAGGYAGQGYTDKLIF. CDR3 bases: TGTGCCTGTGACCCCATTCCCGAGGCTGGGGGATACGCAGGTCAGGGGTACACCGATAAACTCATCTTT.

Within the sample, this clone is medium-sized (0.01 to 0.1%). A much larger clone differs by one base, so this may be a read error. This sequence joins TRDV2 and TRDJ2, with TRDD3 identical over 10 bases. V shed 3 bases, J shed 8 bases, and the junction held 14 bases outside the gene matches. Germline assignment: CDR1 GEAIGNYY and CDR2 EKD. This CDR3 is built from 17 residues. For the CDR3, the DNA is TGTGCCTGTGACCCTCTTACTGGGGGATCCTGCTCCGCACAACTCTTCTTT. Residues: CACDPLTGGSCSAQLFF.

Of note for this clone: With a far larger clone one base away, a read error is the likely cause. The sample carries other DNA sequences with the same CDR3. The chain links TRDV2 to TRDJ1; 8 bases are shared with TRDD3. Germline-derived CDR1 and CDR2 are GEAIGNYY and EKD. The CDR3 runs 16 residues. The CDR3 DNA is TGTGCCTGCTTCGACTTACTGGGGGCGTACACCGATAAACTCATCTTC. Its translation is CACFDLLGAYTDKLIF.

The CDR3: CACDTAWGEPTLKLIF. CDR3 sequence (DNA): TGTGCCTGTGACACCGCGTGGGGCGAACCCACCCTTAAACTCATCTTT. V gene TRDV2 combines with J gene TRDJ1; D may be TRDD3 (5 bases). The V end lost 0 bases, the J end lost 7 bases, and 20 bases lay between the germline ends. The CDR3 has 16 residues. CDR1 and CDR2 from the germline V gene are GEAIGNYY and EKD.

Note on this clone: For this DNA, TCRdb reports the protein of a much larger clone, which diverges at residue 9, most likely from a read error; the protein presented here is translated directly from the DNA. This chain connects TRDV2 to TRDJ1; the D gene is possibly TRDD2 (5 bases). The CDR3 length is 18 residues. Trimming removed 0 bases at V and 0 bases at J, with 19 bases between. Germline-derived CDR1 and CDR2 are GEAIGNYY and EKD. The CDR3 nucleotides are TGTGCCTGTGACACCTTGTCCGGTTCCTCTACATACACCGATAAACTCATCTTT. This translates into CACDTLSGSSTYTDKLIF.

The genes are TRDV2 and TRDJ1, with 10 bases matching TRDD3. The CDR3 runs to 20 residues. V trimming: 0 bases; J trimming: 0 bases; junction bases outside the gene matches: 15. Germline V gene sequence: CDR1 GEAIGNYY, CDR2 EKD. CDR3 sequence (DNA): TGTGCCTGTGACACCCTCACTGATACGAGGACTGGGGGATACACCGATAAACTCATCTTT. It specifies CACDTLTDTRTGGYTDKLIF.

There are a few counts of this clone. The chain combines TRDV2 with TRDJ1; possible D gene TRDD3, 5 bases. Germline CDR1 is GEAIGNYY and CDR2 is EKD. This CDR3 comprises 18 residues. V lost 0 bases and J 3 bases, leaving 22 bases between the germline ends. The CDR3 DNA follows: TGTGCCTGTGACACCGTAGGGGGCCGCCCCACCCGGCCCGATAAACTCATCTTT. Its protein product is CACDTVGGRPTRPDKLIF.

Details on this clone: This may be a read error: a much more frequent sequence differs by one nucleotide. The sample has other DNA sequences that encode this CDR3 too. The rearrangement uses TRDV2 and TRDJ1; 11 positions match TRDD3. This CDR3 region has 17 residues. Germline-derived CDR1 and CDR2 are GEAIGNYY and EKD. As DNA, the CDR3 is TGTGCCTGTGACAGCCTCTTGAAGGTGGGGGATACGAGGAAACTCATCTTC. Its protein product is CACDSLLKVGDTRKLIF.

There are a few counts of this clone. The protein recorded in TCRdb matches a much larger clone and deviates from this DNA's translation at residue 4, suggesting a read error; the protein here is obtained by translating the DNA. The chain uses TRDV2 and TRDJ1; D is perhaps TRDD3 (5 bases). The CDR3 totals 16 residues. The germline V and J ends were trimmed by 5 bases and 0 bases, with 18 bases remaining between them. The germline V gene has CDR1 GEAIGNYY and CDR2 EKD. The CDR3 reads CACGDLGGPYTDKLIF. In DNA, the CDR3 is TGTGCCTGTGGCGACCTAGGGGGCCCCTACACCGATAAACTCATCTTT.

This clone counts as medium-sized. A far larger clone differs by one base, so this is likely a read error. This rearrangement joins TRDV2 to TRDJ1, with 8 bases aligning to TRDD3. The CDR3 sequence is 16 residues long. The junction had 10 bases not matched to a gene; V was cut back by 5 bases and J by 0 bases. Germline values: CDR1 GEAIGNYY, CDR2 EKD. The CDR3 sequence: CACGLLGAQYTDKLIF. CDR3 coding DNA: TGTGCCTGTGGTTTACTGGGGGCTCAGTACACCGATAAACTCATCTTT.

Notes on this clone: This DNA translates differently at residue 13 from the TCRdb protein, which is that of a much larger clone; a read error is likely, and the protein shown is the DNA's own translation. The rearrangement joins TRDV2 to TRDJ1, with TRDD3 matching over 13 bases. The CDR3 is made up of 15 amino acids. V shed 0 bases, J shed 13 bases, and the junction held 10 bases outside the gene matches. CDR1 is GEAIGNYY, CDR2 EKD, per germline. The CDR3 bases are TGTGCCTGTGACACCGTGGGGACTGGGGGATACGAACCCATCTTT. It yields the protein CACDTVGTGGYEPIF.

In its sample, this clone was seen a few times. This may arise from a read error, as a much more abundant clone is one base away. This chain joins TRDV2 and TRDJ1; TRDD2 might be the D (6 bases). Trimming removed 3 bases at V and 2 bases at J, with 21 bases between. Germline V CDR1 and CDR2: GEAIGNYY, EKD. This CDR3 spans 17 amino acids. CDR3 amino acids: CACDFLSGPKLTDKLIF. Written as DNA, the CDR3 is TGTGCCTGTGACTTCCTATCGGGACCTAAACTGACCGATAAACTCATCTTT.

This clone was seen a few times. This may come from a read error, since a much larger clone is one base off. This specimen includes other DNA sequences encoding the same CDR3. The chain links TRDV2 to TRDJ1; TRDD3 matches at 12 bases. This CDR3 has 18 amino acids. Unmatched junction bases numbered 12, after V lost 1 base and J lost 4 bases. The germline gives CDR1 GEAIGNYY, CDR2 EKD. The CDR3 DNA follows: TGTGCCTGTGACACTATCCTACTGGGGGATACAAGAGACGATAAACTCATCTTT. It codes for CACDTILLGDTRDDKLIF.

This clone was detected a few times. Given a far larger clone just one base away, this is likely a sequencing read error. This chain links TRDV2 with TRDJ3; 12 bases align to TRDD3. Germline values: CDR1 GEAIGNYY, CDR2 EKD. J lost 0 bases, V lost 2 bases, and 16 bases had no gene match. The CDR3 sequence is 23 residues long. CDR3 nucleotide sequence: TGTGCCTGTGACATCGTGTCGACTGGGGGATACCCTGTGGGCTCCTGGGACACCCGACAGATGTTTTTC. It specifies CACDIVSTGGYPVGSWDTRQMFF.

This clone ranks as large (0.1 to 1%). Other DNA sequences of this sample code for an identical CDR3. V is TRDV2 and J is TRDJ1, with D perhaps TRDD3 (6 bases). V lost 0 bases and J 0 bases, leaving 19 bases between the germline ends. There are 18 residues in the CDR3. CDR1 GEAIGNYY and CDR2 EKD come from the germline V gene. In nucleotides, the CDR3 is TGTGCCTGTGACACCGCCGGACTGGGCTTGTTGTACACCGATAAACTCATCTTT. Translation gives CACDTAGLGLLYTDKLIF.

This clone is medium-sized (0.01 to 0.1%). This rearrangement joins TRDV2 to TRDJ1; 9 bases fit TRDD3. The CDR3 totals 18 residues. The V gene end was trimmed by 3 bases and the J gene end by 0 bases; junction bases not matched to a gene: 13. Germline V lookup: CDR1 GEAIGNYY, CDR2 EKD. The CDR3 DNA follows: TGTGCCTGTGACGCCGTCTCGGGGATACGCGGTTACACCGATAAACTCATCTTT. It yields the protein CACDAVSGIRGYTDKLIF.

By sample share, this clone is hyperexpanded. Other nucleotide sequences from this sample produce the same CDR3. This chain links TRDV2 with TRDJ3, with 10 bases that match TRDD3. The CDR3 length is 19 residues. Germline loops: CDR1 GEAIGNYY, CDR2 EKD. The J segment lost 0 bases and the V segment lost 0 bases, leaving 4 bases of the junction unmatched. In DNA form, the CDR3 reads TGTGCCTGTGACACCGTGGGGGATACACTCTCCTGGGACACCCGACAGATGTTTTTC. Residues: CACDTVGDTLSWDTRQMFF.

The genes are TRDV2 and TRDJ1; 12 bases match TRDD3. Germline CDR1 is GEAIGNYY and CDR2 is EKD. J gave up 0 bases and V 0 bases, and 13 bases lay outside the gene matches. This CDR3 spans 20 amino acids. DNA of the CDR3: TGTGCCTGTGACACCGTTCTACTGGGGGATACACAGACGTACACCGATAAACTCATCTTT. It codes for CACDTVLLGDTQTYTDKLIF.

This clone was counted a few times. The TCRdb protein comes from a much larger clone and disagrees with this DNA's translation at residue 9, likely due to a read error; the protein given here is derived from the DNA. CDR3 loop: CACDTAGGRAEYTDKLIF. The CDR3 bases are TGTGCCTGTGACACCGCTGGGGGACGCGCCGAGTACACCGATAAACTCATCTTT. The J gene is TRDJ1, the V gene TRDV2, with 8 bases identical to TRDD3. Germline CDR1 reads GEAIGNYY; CDR2 reads EKD. Trimming took 0 bases from V and 0 from J; bases not matched to a gene: 11. There are 18 residues in the CDR3.